A selection of T cell receptor beta chains follows, all from one sample in a study of T cell repertoires in cytomegalovirus infection. TCRdb reprocessed the reads with MiXCR, giving one entry per CDR3 protein. The data hold some 480,000 distinct CDR3 sequences, with 25% to 35% observed a single time. The antigens for these receptors are not known. The specimen comprised cultured PBMCs, sampled from culture after CMV antigen stimulation. These receptors all come from a human donor in good health (CMV status not recorded). Some clones in this sample may be carry-over from other donors' samples. Each CDR3 is given with its conserved first and last residue. D genes are given only for firm matches. Clone size, where shown, is once, few, many, or a class for clones that have expanded.

>TRBJ2-2|TRBV6-2/TRBV6-3|.|.
CASSRHSNTGELFF
TGTGCCAGCAGTAGGCACTCTAACACCGGGGAGCTGTTTTTT
>TRBJ2-4|TRBV4-1|TRBD2|once
CASSQMGEGVKNIQYF
TGCGCCAGCAGCCAAATGGGGGAGGGCGTCAAAAACATTCAGTACTTC
>TRBJ2-7|TRBV7-2|.|few
CASSPRNGPKQYF
TGTGCCAGCAGCCCCCGAAACGGCCCCAAGCAGTACTTC
>TRBJ2-7|TRBV28|.|.
CASSTHRDEQYF
TGTGCCAGCAGTACCCACAGGGACGAGCAGTACTTC
>TRBJ2-6|TRBV14|.|once
CASSQVGGQTFTSGANVLTF
TGTGCCAGCAGCCAAGTTGGGGGCCAGACGTTCACCTCTGGGGCCAACGTCCTGACTTTC
>TRBJ2-7|TRBV11-2|.|few
CASSSAARAVYEQYF
TGTGCCAGCAGCTCGGCAGCCAGGGCCGTCTACGAGCAGTACTTC
>TRBJ2-7|TRBV28|TRBD2|.
CASSLRGTNGEQYF
TGTGCCAGCAGTTTACGGGGGACTAACGGTGAGCAGTACTTC
>TRBJ2-3|TRBV7-2|.|.
CASSLVRAVSTDTQYF
TGTGCCAGCAGCTTAGTACGGGCGGTAAGCACAGATACGCAGTATTTT
>TRBJ1-5|TRBV6-2/TRBV6-3|.|few
CASSYESGYSNQPQHF
TGTGCCAGCAGTTACGAATCCGGATATAGCAATCAGCCCCAGCATTTT
>TRBJ2-2|TRBV6-5|.|.
CASSYSILGIPGELFF
TGTGCCAGCAGTTACTCGATACTAGGAATCCCCGGGGAGCTGTTTTTT
>TRBJ2-7|TRBV19|.|few
CASSIVGGTYEQYF
TGTGCCAGTAGTATCGTCGGGGGCACCTACGAGCAGTACTTC
>TRBJ1-1|TRBV7-2|.|.
CASSLERLISGRAFF
TGTGCCAGCAGCCTAGAGCGACTCATTAGCGGTAGGGCTTTCTTT
>TRBJ2-1|TRBV20-1|.|.
CSASDNYNEQFF
TGCAGTGCTTCAGACAACTACAATGAGCAGTTCTTC
>TRBJ2-1|TRBV11-2|TRBD2|few
CASSSPLGTSLVNNEQFF
TGTGCCAGCAGCTCTCCCCTCGGGACTAGCCTAGTGAACAATGAGCAGTTCTTC
>TRBJ2-1|TRBV20-1|TRBD2|.
CSARGWTSGNNEQFF
TGCAGTGCTAGAGGGTGGACTAGCGGTAACAATGAGCAGTTCTTC
>TRBJ2-5|TRBV5-1|.|few
CASSGLAPETQYF
TGCGCCAGCAGCGGGCTAGCCCCAGAGACCCAGTACTTC
>TRBJ2-3|TRBV9|TRBD2|.
CASSPEERGRADTQYF
TGTGCCAGCAGCCCCGAGGAGCGGGGGCGGGCAGATACGCAGTATTTT
>TRBJ2-1|TRBV4-1|.|few
CASSQGENSYNEQFF
TGCGCCAGCAGCCAAGGTGAAAACTCCTACAATGAGCAGTTCTTC
>TRBJ1-2|TRBV6-5|TRBD1|few
CASSYSSRDRGLGYTF
TGTGCCAGCAGTTACTCGTCCCGGGACAGGGGGCTGGGCTACACCTTC
>TRBJ2-5|TRBV7-6|.|.
CASSLPQGSSRREETQYF
TGTGCCAGCAGCTTACCCCAGGGGTCCTCTAGAAGAGAAGAGACCCAGTACTTC
>TRBJ1-1|TRBV10-3|TRBD1|.
CAISTGTGGNWNTEAFF
TGTGCCATCAGCACCGGGACAGGGGGTAATTGGAACACTGAAGCTTTCTTT
>TRBJ1-2|TRBV20-1|.|once
CSARLIDYGYTF
TGCAGTGCTAGGTTAATAGACTATGGCTACACCTTC
>TRBJ1-4|TRBV7-2|.|few
CASSFWGGNEKLFF
TGTGCCAGCAGCTTTTGGGGCGGAAATGAAAAACTGTTTTTT
>TRBJ2-7|TRBV4-1|TRBD1|.
CASSQDVKAAQGYEQYF
TGCGCCAGCAGCCAAGATGTGAAGGCTGCACAGGGGTACGAGCAGTACTTC
>TRBJ1-6|TRBV7-3|TRBD1|few
CASSVGQGGNSPLHF
TGTGCCAGCAGCGTCGGACAGGGGGGTAATTCACCCCTCCACTTT
>TRBJ1-1|TRBV11-3|.|few
CASSPRTNTEAFF
TGTGCCAGCAGCCCTCGCACTAACACTGAAGCTTTCTTT
>TRBJ1-1|TRBV29-1|.|few
CSVDPAGLDTEAFF
TGCAGCGTTGACCCGGCTGGGTTGGACACTGAAGCTTTCTTT
>TRBJ2-6|TRBV7-8|.|many
CASSYSSSGANVLTF
TGTGCCAGCAGCTACTCGAGCTCTGGGGCCAACGTCCTGACTTTC
>TRBJ2-1|TRBV4-1|.|.
CASSRGERVYNEQFF
TGCGCCAGCAGCCGGGGGGAGCGGGTCTACAATGAGCAGTTCTTC
>TRBJ1-2|TRBV10-3|.|.
CAIAGSDYGYTF
TGTGCCATCGCAGGGTCCGACTATGGCTACACCTTC
>TRBJ2-5|TRBV5-4|.|few
CASSQGPTQETQYF
TGTGCCAGCAGCCAGGGACCGACCCAAGAGACCCAGTACTTC
>TRBJ1-2|TRBV19|.|few
CASSIRGNYGYTF
TGTGCCAGTAGTATACGGGGGAACTATGGCTACACCTTC